A selection of T cell receptor beta chains follows, all from one sample in a study of human T cells and chemical hapten exposure. Each CDR3 protein is one row after TCRdb ran MiXCR on the RACE reads. The table includes roughly 380,000 distinct CDR3 sequences, about 6.3% detected once. The source was whole blood, collected in connection with sensitization to the hapten diphenylcyclopropenone (DPC). These receptor sequences come from a woman younger than 30 with alopecia areata. Some clones in this sample may be carry-over from other donors' samples. The CDR3 runs from the conserved cysteine through the conserved F or W. Each record gives: V gene, J gene, CDR3 protein.

V: TRBV5-1; J: TRBJ1-1; CDR3: CASSPIKSTGPNTEAFF
V: TRBV6-1; J: TRBJ1-1; CDR3: CATSGPTGDTEAFF
V: TRBV19; J: TRBJ2-4; CDR3: CASTGTGEGNIQYF
V: TRBV6-5; J: TRBJ1-2; CDR3: CASRPTPQGLYYGYTF
V: TRBV12-3/TRBV12-4; J: TRBJ2-3; CDR3: CASTFNSDTQYF
V: TRBV28; J: TRBJ2-3; CDR3: CASTQAGAITDTQYF
V: TRBV29-1; J: TRBJ1-4; CDR3: CSVKTGTYLGLFF
V: TRBV5-1; J: TRBJ1-5; CDR3: CASSLGDRGSNQPQHF
V: TRBV6-2/TRBV6-3; J: TRBJ1-3; CDR3: CASSLTGGPGNTIYF
V: TRBV7-2; J: TRBJ1-5; CDR3: CASSLAPSNQPQHF
V: TRBV7-9; J: TRBJ2-3; CDR3: CASSFAGRTDTQYF
V: TRBV29-1; J: TRBJ2-2; CDR3: CSVEEAYGELFF
V: TRBV9; J: TRBJ1-5; CDR3: CASSAGVSNEQPQHF
V: TRBV29-1; J: TRBJ1-1; CDR3: CSVERYSEAFF
V: TRBV7-9; J: TRBJ1-4; CDR3: CASSLGRSGSITNEKLFF
V: TRBV11-2; J: TRBJ1-4; CDR3: CASSEQGYQVFF
V: TRBV18; J: TRBJ1-4; CDR3: CASSPYATGVDEKLFF
V: TRBV7-9; J: TRBJ1-2; CDR3: CASSRVGQDYGYTF
V: TRBV3-1; J: TRBJ2-5; CDR3: CASSQLAGVQETQYF
V: TRBV7-2; J: TRBJ2-5; CDR3: CASSSDRFEETQYF
V: TRBV6-1; J: TRBJ1-2; CDR3: CATQDGFNYGYTF
V: TRBV15; J: TRBJ1-1; CDR3: CATSKHRGQLNTEAFF
V: TRBV18; J: TRBJ1-1; CDR3: CASSSQGTVMNTEAFF
V: TRBV6-4; J: TRBJ1-2; CDR3: CASSDGWSYTF
V: TRBV27; J: TRBJ2-3; CDR3: CASSSNNGDTQYF
V: TRBV7-2; J: TRBJ1-3; CDR3: CASSLGRTVQNTIYF
V: TRBV25-1; J: TRBJ1-1; CDR3: CASSERGTVHMNTEAFF
V: TRBV20-1; J: TRBJ2-3; CDR3: CSAENRGGATDTQYF
V: TRBV7-2; J: TRBJ1-4; CDR3: CASSLVAATNEKLFF
V: TRBV2; J: TRBJ1-2; CDR3: CASTGQGPLNGYTF
V: TRBV3-1; J: TRBJ1-5; CDR3: CASSLRTANGPQHF
V: TRBV20-1; J: TRBJ2-4; CDR3: CSASRTSTLGNIQYF
V: TRBV6-1; J: TRBJ1-5; CDR3: CATRAQDRGFQPQHF
V: TRBV5-6; J: TRBJ1-1; CDR3: CASSLAGTGYEAFF
V: TRBV19; J: TRBJ1-5; CDR3: CASKDRGTSSWGAQHF
V: TRBV4-1; J: TRBJ2-7; CDR3: CASSQFAGQGTYEQYF
V: TRBV7-9; J: TRBJ2-3; CDR3: CASRPWTAGSTDTQYF
V: TRBV11-2; J: TRBJ2-3; CDR3: CASSLRSRDGAGTDTQYF
V: TRBV5-1; J: TRBJ1-1; CDR3: CASSFQGGTEAFF
V: TRBV4-1; J: TRBJ1-6; CDR3: CASSPRLGLGGSPLHF
V: TRBV6-1; J: TRBJ1-5; CDR3: CASSEVEGGSQHF
V: TRBV4-3; J: TRBJ2-3; CDR3: CASSQDRGTTTDTQYF
V: TRBV2; J: TRBJ1-2; CDR3: CASREQNYGYTF
V: TRBV5-1; J: TRBJ2-2; CDR3: CASSLESLTGELFF
V: TRBV6-2/TRBV6-3; J: TRBJ2-3; CDR3: CASATGLDTDTQYF